This entry features one TCR beta chain sequence. Germline V gene data show CDR1 as LGHDT and CDR2 as YNNKEL (reference sequence). The CDR3 consists of 14 residues. V dropped 1 base and J dropped 1 base, with 6 bases sitting between them. The sample originates from a study of blood T cell repertoires in COVID-19. The table came from immunoSEQ multiplex PCR; TCRdb's copy has only in-frame clones and leaves some out. Of 55,000 to 65,000 clones listed, approximately 89% were seen once; the top ten hold about 7.2%. The V gene is TRBV3-1 (or the pseudogene TRBV3-2), the J gene TRBJ2-3; possibly TRBD1 for D (5 bases). The receptor comes from a man aged 55 to 70 with active or convalescent COVID-19. The sequencing sample was made of peripheral blood. The CDR3 sequence is CASSQARGTDTQYF. CDR3 DNA: TGTGCCAGCAGCCAAGCCAGGGGCACAGATACGCAGTATTTT.